This section outlines one T cell receptor (beta chain) sequence together with its context. What it recognizes is unknown. PCR amplification relied on 60 Vbeta primers (plus 13 Jbeta primers). The data were produced by immunoSEQ multiplex PCR, yet TCRdb's version contains in-frame clones alone and is incomplete. The sample comprises under 200,000 clones, 84% of which are singletons, and around 0.41% rests with the top ten. Among the donors, all were healthy bone marrow donors. The data stem from a study of cytomegalovirus exposure and HLA in healthy donors. General study points: High specificity and sensitivity for cytomegalovirus status were reported for the classifier. Most subjects' HLA-A and HLA-B alleles were reportedly predicted from TCR beta sequences.

The germline V and J ends were trimmed by 0 bases and 0 bases, with 7 bases remaining between them. CDR1 SGHRS and CDR2 YFSETQ come from the germline V gene. The CDR3 totals 14 residues. The rearrangement uses TRBV5-1 and TRBJ2-7; D perhaps matches TRBD2 (5 bases). Sequencing was performed on PBMCs. This sequence originates from a boy aged 2 to 10 in good health and CMV-seronegative. The CDR3 DNA is TGCGCCAGCAGCTTGGGGGAGAGCTCCTACGAGCAGTACTTC. Translation gives CASSLGESSYEQYF.